The present T cell receptor beta chain was sequenced within a study of untreated major depressive disorder. Each depressed patient was pairwise matched to a non-depressed control for sex, age, current smoking status and body mass index. Each donor gave around 30 ml of EDTA blood. Magnetic negative selection enriched CD4+ T cells from thawed PBMCs. The CDR3 runs 14 residues. The method was immunoSEQ multiplex PCR; TCRdb's version includes in-frame clones alone and lacks a portion of them. The sample yields just over 20,000 clones, around 87% seen once. The sample comprised CD4+ T cells from PBMCs. This chain joins TRBV21-1 and TRBJ1-2; the DNA was not compared with TRBD1, the D call given in the table. TRBV21-1 is classified as a pseudogene. The sequence derives from a woman aged 30 to 39 in good health. CDR3 in amino acids: CAPGGTGGDYGYTF. CDR3 nucleotides: TGTGCCCCCGGGGGGACAGGAGGAGACTATGGCTACACCTTC.